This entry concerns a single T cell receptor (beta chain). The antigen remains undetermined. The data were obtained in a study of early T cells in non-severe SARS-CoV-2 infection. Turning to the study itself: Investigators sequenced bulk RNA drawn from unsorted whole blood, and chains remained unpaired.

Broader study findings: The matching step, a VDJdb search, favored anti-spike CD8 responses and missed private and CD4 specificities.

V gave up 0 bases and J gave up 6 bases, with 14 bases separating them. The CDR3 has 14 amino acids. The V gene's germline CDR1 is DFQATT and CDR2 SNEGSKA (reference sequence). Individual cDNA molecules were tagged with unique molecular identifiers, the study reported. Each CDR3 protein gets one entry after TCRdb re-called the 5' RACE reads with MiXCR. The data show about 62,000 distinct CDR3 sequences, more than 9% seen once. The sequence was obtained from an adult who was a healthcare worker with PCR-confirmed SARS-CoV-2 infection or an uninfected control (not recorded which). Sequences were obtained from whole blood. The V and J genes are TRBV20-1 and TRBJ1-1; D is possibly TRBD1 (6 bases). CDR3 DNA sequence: TGCAGTGCTAGAGACGGAATTACAGGGTCTGAAGCTTTCTTT. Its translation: CSARDGITGSEAFF.